This T cell receptor beta chain was recovered during a study of shared clonotypes between healthy human individuals. Overall study context: Ranging from 18 to 49 in age, donors were a couple of women and a few men. CD4 naive cells filled three plates per donor, CD4 memory three, CD8 naive two and CD8 memory one.

The table lists this clone with many counts. The antigen remains unidentified. Some clones are missing from TCRdb's copy, which holds only in-frame ones; the method was immunoSEQ multiplex PCR. The table includes roughly 1 million clones, around 75% detected once. V lost 5 bases and J lost 4, with 14 bases in between. Germline lookup yields CDR1 SGHVS and CDR2 FQNEAQ. This CDR3 is built from 14 residues. Findings and limits, study-wide: In having few donors, the study represented limited genetic and exposure-history diversity.

This chain uses TRBV7-8 with TRBJ1-1; D unclear. The sample taken for sequencing was memory CD4+ T cells sorted from blood. The subset was: CD45RA-negative fraction. This receptor was taken from a man aged 18-30 years in good health. CDR3 DNA: TGTGCCAGCAGCCGCCCCGACCGCATCACTGAAGCTTTCTTT. It yields the protein CASSRPDRITEAFF.